The 5 T cell receptor beta chains listed next were all sequenced from one sample in a study of blood T cell repertoires in COVID-19. Here immunoSEQ multiplex PCR was the method, and the copy in TCRdb shows in-frame clones only, minus some. This table has 120,000 to 150,000 clones, 75% to 85% appearing once. The sample consisted of peripheral blood. These receptors came from a human donor with acute or convalescent COVID-19. The donor label of this sample is uncertain.

This chain links TRBV6-5 with TRBJ1-1; D call uncertain. Germline V gene sequence: CDR1 MNHEY, CDR2 SVGAGI. This CDR3 spans 12 amino acids. Trimming cost V 0 bases and J 5 bases, with 4 bases left between them. In DNA form, the CDR3 reads TGTGCCAGCAGTTACTCGGAGACTGAAGCTTTCTTT. Protein product: CASSYSETEAFF.

In this sample, this clone turned up once. V usage is TRBV30 and J usage is TRBJ1-4, with 8 bases identical to TRBD1. The CDR3 length is 14 residues. Germline V CDR1 and CDR2: GTSNPN, SVGIG (reference sequence). V gave up 0 bases and J gave up 6 bases; unmatched junction bases: 3. The CDR3 region is CAWSVPGGYEKLFF. CDR3 nucleotide sequence: TGTGCCTGGAGTGTGCCAGGGGGCTATGAAAAACTGTTTTTT.

V gene TRBV9 combines with J gene TRBJ2-3; D call uncertain. With 4 bases removed from V and 1 base from J, the gap between germline ends came to 13 bases. Germline assignment: CDR1 SGDLS and CDR2 YYNGEE. The CDR3 runs to 15 residues. CDR3: CASSPVVGGTDTQYF. The CDR3 bases are TGTGCCAGCAGCCCGGTGGTCGGTGGCACAGATACGCAGTATTTT. Full variable domain (missing parts from reference TRBV9 and TRBJ2-3): DSGVTQTPKHLITATGQRVTLRCSPRSGDLSVYWYQQSLDQGLQFLIQYYNGEERAKGNILERFSAQQFPDLHSELNLSSLELGDSALYFCASSPVVGGTDTQYFGPGTRLTVL.

This chain joins TRBV14 and TRBJ2-5, with D possibly TRBD1 on 5 matching bases. V was shortened by 4 bases and J by 5 bases, with 20 bases between the two germline ends. The CDR3 spans 16 residues. Germline lookup yields CDR1 SGHDN and CDR2 FVKESK. The CDR3 nucleotides read TGTGCCAGCAGCCCCCTTTGGGGCAGGGTAATTGAGACCCAGTACTTC. Protein sequence: CASSPLWGRVIETQYF.

The genes are TRBV7-8 and TRBJ2-3; TRBD2 matches 8 bases. The CDR3 runs 20 residues. J was trimmed by 5 bases and V by 1 base; bases with no gene match: 20. Germline V gene data show CDR1 as SGHVS and CDR2 as FQNEAQ. CDR3 bases: TGTGCCAGCAGCTTAGGAGGGGGACGAGCGGGGGAAACTAAGAGAGATACGCAGTATTTT. Translated, it gives CASSLGGGRAGETKRDTQYF.